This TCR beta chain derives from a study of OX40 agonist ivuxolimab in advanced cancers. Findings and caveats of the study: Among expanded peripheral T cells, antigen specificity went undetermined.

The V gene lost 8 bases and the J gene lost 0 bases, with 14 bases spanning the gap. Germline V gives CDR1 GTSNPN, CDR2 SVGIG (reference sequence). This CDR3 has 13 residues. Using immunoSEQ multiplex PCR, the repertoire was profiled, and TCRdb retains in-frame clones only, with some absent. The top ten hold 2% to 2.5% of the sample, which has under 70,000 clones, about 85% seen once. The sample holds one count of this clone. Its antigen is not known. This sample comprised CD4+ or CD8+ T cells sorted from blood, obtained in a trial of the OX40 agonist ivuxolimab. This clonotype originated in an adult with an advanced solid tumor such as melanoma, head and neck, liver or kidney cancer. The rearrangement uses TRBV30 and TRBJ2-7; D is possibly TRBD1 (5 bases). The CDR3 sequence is CALRGLSSYEQYF. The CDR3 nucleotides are TGTGCCCTAAGGGGTCTAAGCTCCTACGAGCAGTACTTC.